This TCR beta chain came from a study of blood T cell repertoires in COVID-19. In the study overall: Samples of COVID-19 (acute and convalescent) were obtained from the United States, Italy and Spain. From T cells, B-cell-depleted T cells, or PBMCs came the material, which was cDNA or gDNA.

Germline CDR1 and CDR2: WSHSY and SAAADI. The CDR3 is 15 residues long. V trimming: 3 bases; J trimming: 5 bases; junction bases outside the gene matches: 7. Original processing methods: Amplified reference gene primers provided the basis for estimating nucleated cell counts. Clones were read by immunoSEQ multiplex PCR, and TCRdb kept only the in-frame ones, dropping some. That table gives V, J and clone size, and the DNA gave D and trimming. The repertoire has roughly 80,000 clones, approximately 80% of them found once; the top ten carry less than 6%. The receptor comes from a man aged 60 to 69 with active or convalescent COVID-19. Sequencing used peripheral blood. The rearrangement joins TRBV10-2 to TRBJ2-7; 10 bases are a match to TRBD1. CDR3: CASSDRQGAFDEQYF. In DNA, the CDR3 is TGCGCCAGCAGTGACCGACAGGGGGCGTTCGACGAGCAGTACTTC.